The 3 T cell receptor beta chains listed next were all sequenced from one sample in a study of cytomegalovirus exposure and HLA in healthy donors. The PCR contained 60 Vbeta and 13 Jbeta primers. Generated by immunoSEQ multiplex PCR, the TCRdb table keeps only in-frame clones and is missing some. The table records 85,000 to 100,000 clones, about 80% of them present only once. The sequencing input was PBMCs. Every receptor here comes from a man between 40 and 49 years old in good health and CMV-seropositive.

The count of this clone is one. The gene calls are TRBV27 and TRBJ1-2; unclear D gene. Germline CDR1 and CDR2: MNHEY and SMNVEV (reference sequence). V was trimmed by 0 bases and J by 2 bases, leaving 16 bases between them. There are 17 residues in the CDR3. CDR3 sequence: CASSLSYKAPGNYGYTF. The CDR3 coding sequence is TGTGCCAGCAGTTTATCTTATAAGGCCCCGGGAAACTATGGCTACACCTTC.

This chain uses TRBV15 with TRBJ1-4, with D perhaps matching TRBD1 (5 bases). This CDR3 comprises 15 residues. Germline V lookup: CDR1 LNHNV, CDR2 YYDKDF (reference sequence). Between the trimmed V and J ends, which lost 2 bases and 8 bases, there was a span of 15 bases. CDR3: CATSRLREEREKLFF. DNA of the CDR3: TGTGCCACCAGCAGACTCAGGGAAGAGCGAGAAAAACTGTTTTTT.

This chain connects TRBV7-8 to TRBJ1-1; 7 bases align to TRBD1. CDR3 length equals 13 residues. The ends lost 6 bases at V and 4 bases at J; junction bases unmatched: 5. The germline V gene has CDR1 SGHVS and CDR2 FQNEAQ. As DNA, the CDR3 is TGTGCCAGCAGTCGACAGGGAGCCACTGAAGCTTTCTTT. Amino acid sequence: CASSRQGATEAFF.